This TCR beta chain was sequenced in a study of blood T cell repertoires in COVID-19. At the level of the study: Sources were T cells, B-cell-depleted T cells, or PBMCs; the material itself was cDNA or gDNA.

TCRdb keeps only in-frame clones here, not all; method: immunoSEQ multiplex PCR. The repertoire holds about 160,000 clones, with approximately 79% as singletons. The table lists this clone with a count of one. The CDR3 is 15 amino acids. The ends were cut back, 0 bases at V and 8 bases at J, with 14 bases in the middle. Germline CDR1 reads LGHNA; CDR2 reads YNFKEQ. The V and J genes are TRBV4-2 and TRBJ2-1; tentative D call: TRBD2 (6 bases). Source material: peripheral blood. This sequence originates from a woman between 35 and 50 years old with COVID-19, enrolled during active disease. In DNA, the CDR3 is TGTGCCAGCAGCCAAGAGGTGGGAGGAGTCGATGAGCAGTTCTTC. Residues: CASSQEVGGVDEQFF.